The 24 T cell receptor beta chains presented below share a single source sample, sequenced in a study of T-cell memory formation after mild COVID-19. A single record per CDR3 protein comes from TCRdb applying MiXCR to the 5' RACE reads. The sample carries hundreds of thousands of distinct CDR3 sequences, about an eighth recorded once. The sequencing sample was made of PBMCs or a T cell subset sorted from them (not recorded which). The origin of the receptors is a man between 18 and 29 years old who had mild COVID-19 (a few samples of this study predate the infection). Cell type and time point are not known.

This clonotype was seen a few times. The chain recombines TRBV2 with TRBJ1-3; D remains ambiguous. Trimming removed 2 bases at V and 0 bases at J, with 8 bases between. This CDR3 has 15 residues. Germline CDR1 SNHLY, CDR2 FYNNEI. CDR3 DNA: TGTGCCAGCAGTGAATCGTCGTTCTCTGGAAACACCATATATTTT. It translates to CASSESSFSGNTIYF.

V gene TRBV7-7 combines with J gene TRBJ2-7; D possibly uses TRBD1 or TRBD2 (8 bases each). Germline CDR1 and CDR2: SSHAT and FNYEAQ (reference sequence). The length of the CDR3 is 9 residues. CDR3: CASGDRLYV. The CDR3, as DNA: TGTGCTAGCGGGGACAGGCTCTACGTC.

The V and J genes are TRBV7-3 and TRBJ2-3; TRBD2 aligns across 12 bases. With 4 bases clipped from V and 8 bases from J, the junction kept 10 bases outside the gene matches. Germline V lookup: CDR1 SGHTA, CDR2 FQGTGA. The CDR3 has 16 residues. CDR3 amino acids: CASSSGLAGPRGTQYF. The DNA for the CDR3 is TGTGCCAGCAGCTCCGGACTAGCGGGGCCCAGGGGTACGCAGTATTTT. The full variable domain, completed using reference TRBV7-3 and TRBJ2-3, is GAGVSQTPSNKVTEKGKYVELRCDPISGHTALYWYRQSLGQGPEFLIYFQGTGAADDSGLPNDRFFAVRPEGSVSTLKIQRTERGDSAVYLCASSSGLAGPRGTQYFGPGTRLTVL.

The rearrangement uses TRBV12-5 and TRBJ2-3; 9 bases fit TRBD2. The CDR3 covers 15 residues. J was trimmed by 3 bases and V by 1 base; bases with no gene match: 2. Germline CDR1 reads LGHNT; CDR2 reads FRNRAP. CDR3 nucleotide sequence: TGTGCTAGTGGTTTGGGTAGCGGGGGAACAGATACGCAGTATTTT. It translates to CASGLGSGGTDTQYF.

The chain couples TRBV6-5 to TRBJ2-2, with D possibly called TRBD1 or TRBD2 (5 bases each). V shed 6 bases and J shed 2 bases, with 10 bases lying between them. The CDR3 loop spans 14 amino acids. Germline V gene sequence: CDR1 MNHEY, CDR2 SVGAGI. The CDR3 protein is CASRKGPNTGELFF. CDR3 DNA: TGTGCCAGCAGGAAGGGACCAAACACCGGGGAGCTGTTTTTT.

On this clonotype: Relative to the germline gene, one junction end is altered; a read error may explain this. The CDR3 reads CASRPRGGVSLF. The CDR3 DNA reads as TGTGCCAGCCGACCCCGAGGGGGGGTTTCCCTCTTC. V usage is TRBV19 and J usage is TRBJ2-1, with D perhaps matching TRBD2 (7 bases). Germline values: CDR1 LNHDA, CDR2 SQIVND (reference sequence). The length of the CDR3 is 12 residues. The full variable domain, its missing parts supplied by reference TRBV19 and TRBJ2-1, is DGGITQSPKYLFRKEGQNVTLSCEQNLNHDAMYWYRQDPGQGLRLIYYSQIVNDFQKGDIAEGYSVSREKKESFPLTVTSAQKNPTAFYLCASRPRGGVSLFGPGTRLTVL.

CDR3 sequence reads: CASRPGTDNTEAFF. The CDR3 DNA reads TGCGCCAGCAGACCAGGGACGGATAACACTGAAGCTTTCTTT. This chain connects TRBV5-1 to TRBJ1-1; maybe TRBD1 (5 bases). Germline values: CDR1 SGHRS, CDR2 YFSETQ. CDR3 length: 14 amino acids. Deletions cut 5 bases from V and 2 bases from J, with 13 bases between.

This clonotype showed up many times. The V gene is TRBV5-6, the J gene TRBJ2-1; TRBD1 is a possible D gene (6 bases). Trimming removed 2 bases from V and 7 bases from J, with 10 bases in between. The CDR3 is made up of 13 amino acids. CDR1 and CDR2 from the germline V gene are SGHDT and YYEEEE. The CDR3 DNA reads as TGTGCCAGCAGCTTTTCCAGGGGAAATGAGCAGTTCTTC. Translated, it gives CASSFSRGNEQFF.

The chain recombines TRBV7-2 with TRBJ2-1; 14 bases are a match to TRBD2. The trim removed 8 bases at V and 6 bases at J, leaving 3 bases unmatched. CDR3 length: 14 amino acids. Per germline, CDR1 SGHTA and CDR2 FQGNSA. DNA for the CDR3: TGTGCCAGCGGACTAGCGGGGGGCGGCAATGAGCAGTTCTTC. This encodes CASGLAGGGNEQFF.

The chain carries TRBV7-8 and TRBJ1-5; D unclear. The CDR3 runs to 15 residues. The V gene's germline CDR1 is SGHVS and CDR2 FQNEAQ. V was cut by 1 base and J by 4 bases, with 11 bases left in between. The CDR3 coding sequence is TGTGCCAGCAGCTTAGGGCAGGCCATTAATCAGCCCCAGCATTTT. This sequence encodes CASSLGQAINQPQHF.

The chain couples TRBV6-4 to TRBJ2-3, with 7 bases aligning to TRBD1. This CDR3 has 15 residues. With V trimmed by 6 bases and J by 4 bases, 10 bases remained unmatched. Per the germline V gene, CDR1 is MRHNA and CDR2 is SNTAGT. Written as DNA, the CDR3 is TGTGCCAGCAGCGACGGGAATACAGGGGCAGATACGCAGTATTTT. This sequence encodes CASSDGNTGADTQYF.

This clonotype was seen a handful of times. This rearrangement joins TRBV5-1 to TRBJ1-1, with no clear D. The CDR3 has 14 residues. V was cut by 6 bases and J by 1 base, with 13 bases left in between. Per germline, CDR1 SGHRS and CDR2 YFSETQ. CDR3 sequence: CASTEVPGNTEAFF. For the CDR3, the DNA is TGCGCCAGCACTGAGGTCCCGGGGAACACTGAAGCTTTCTTT.

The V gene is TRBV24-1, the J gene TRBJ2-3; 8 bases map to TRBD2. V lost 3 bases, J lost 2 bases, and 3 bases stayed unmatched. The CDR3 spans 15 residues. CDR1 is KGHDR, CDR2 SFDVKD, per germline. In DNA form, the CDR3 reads TGTGCCACCAGTGATGTAGCGGGGTTCACAGATACGCAGTATTTT. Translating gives CATSDVAGFTDTQYF.

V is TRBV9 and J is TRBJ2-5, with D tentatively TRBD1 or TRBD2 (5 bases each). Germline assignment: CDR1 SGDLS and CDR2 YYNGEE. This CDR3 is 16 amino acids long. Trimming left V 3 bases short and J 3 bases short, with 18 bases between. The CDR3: CASSGPRGVGKETQYF. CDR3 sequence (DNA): TGTGCCAGCAGCGGACCCCGGGGCGTAGGAAAAGAGACCCAGTACTTC.

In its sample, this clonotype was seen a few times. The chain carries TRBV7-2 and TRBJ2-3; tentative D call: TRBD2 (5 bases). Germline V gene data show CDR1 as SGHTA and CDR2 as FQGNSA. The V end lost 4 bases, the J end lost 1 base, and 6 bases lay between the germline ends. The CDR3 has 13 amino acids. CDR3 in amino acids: CASSWRRTDTQYF. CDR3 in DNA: TGTGCCAGCAGCTGGAGGCGCACAGATACGCAGTATTTT.

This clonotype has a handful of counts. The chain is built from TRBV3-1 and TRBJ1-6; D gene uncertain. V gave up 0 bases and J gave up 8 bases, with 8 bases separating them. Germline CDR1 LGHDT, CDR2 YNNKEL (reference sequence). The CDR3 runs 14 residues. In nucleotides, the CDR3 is TGTGCCAGCAGCCAAGACGGCCTACATTCACCCCTCCACTTT. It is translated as CASSQDGLHSPLHF. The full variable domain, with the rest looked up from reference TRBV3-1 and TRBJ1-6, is DTAVSQTPKYLVTQMGNDKSIKCEQNLGHDTMYWYKQDSKKFLKIMFSYNNKELIINETVPNRFSPKSPDKAHLNLHINSLELGDSAVYFCASSQDGLHSPLHFGNGTRLTVT.

The CDR3 protein is CAIQEVGQETQYF. The DNA for the CDR3 is TGTGCCATCCAGGAGGTGGGCCAAGAGACCCAGTACTTC. The rearrangement links TRBV10-3 to TRBJ2-5; tentative D call: TRBD2 (5 bases). The CDR3 loop spans 13 amino acids. V was clipped by 8 bases and J by 1 base, with 11 bases between them. CDR1 ENHRY and CDR2 SYGVKD come from the germline V gene.

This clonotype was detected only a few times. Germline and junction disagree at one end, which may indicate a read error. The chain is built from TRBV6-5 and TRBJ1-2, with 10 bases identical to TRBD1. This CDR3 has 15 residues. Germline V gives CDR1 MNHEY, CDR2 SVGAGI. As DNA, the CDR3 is TGTGCCAGCAGCTACTCCGGGACAGGGGTCTATGGCTACACCTTC. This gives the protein CASSYSGTGVYGYTF.

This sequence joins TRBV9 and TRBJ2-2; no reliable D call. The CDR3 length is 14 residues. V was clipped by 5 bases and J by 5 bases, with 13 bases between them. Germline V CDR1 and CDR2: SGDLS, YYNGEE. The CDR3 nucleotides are TGTGCCAGCAGGTTTGATCATGCGACCGGGGAGCTGTTTTTT. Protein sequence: CASRFDHATGELFF.

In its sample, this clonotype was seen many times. The CDR3 here is CAGAPGGAYEQYF. The CDR3 bases are TGTGCCGGCGCGCCCGGGGGGGCCTACGAGCAGTACTTC. The rearrangement joins TRBV6-2 or TRBV6-3 to TRBJ2-7; 8 positions agree with TRBD2. V was clipped by 11 bases and J by 2 bases; unmatched bases: 8. Germline V gene lookup returns CDR1 MNHEY and CDR2 SVGEGT. This CDR3 is 13 amino acids long.

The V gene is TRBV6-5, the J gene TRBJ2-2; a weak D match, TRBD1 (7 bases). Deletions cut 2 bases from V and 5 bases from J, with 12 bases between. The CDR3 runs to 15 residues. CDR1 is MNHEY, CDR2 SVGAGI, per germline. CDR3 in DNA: TGTGCCAGCAGTTACGTGCAGGGGGGTACCGGGGAGCTGTTTTTT. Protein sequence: CASSYVQGGTGELFF.

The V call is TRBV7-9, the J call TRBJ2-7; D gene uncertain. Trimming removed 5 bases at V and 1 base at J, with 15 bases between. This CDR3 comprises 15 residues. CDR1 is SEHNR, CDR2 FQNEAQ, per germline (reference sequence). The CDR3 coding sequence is TGTGCCAGCAGCGACGTAGGGCATTTATCCTACGAGCAGTACTTC. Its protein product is CASSDVGHLSYEQYF.

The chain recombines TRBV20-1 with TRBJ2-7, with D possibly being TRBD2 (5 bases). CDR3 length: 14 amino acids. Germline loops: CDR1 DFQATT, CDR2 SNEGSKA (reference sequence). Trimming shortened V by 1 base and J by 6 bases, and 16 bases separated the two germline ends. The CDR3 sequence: CSARGGPAYAEQYV. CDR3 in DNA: TGCAGTGCTAGAGGAGGGCCGGCATATGCCGAGCAGTACGTC.

CDR3 nucleotide sequence: TGCGCCAGCAGTTGGACAGGCCCTGGGGCCAACGTCCTGACTTTC. Translated: CASSWTGPGANVLTF. This rearrangement joins TRBV5-1 to TRBJ2-6; 7 bases match TRBD1. Germline V CDR1 and CDR2: SGHRS, YFSETQ. V was pared by 5 bases and J by 2 bases, with 4 bases of the junction left unmatched. The CDR3 spans 15 residues.